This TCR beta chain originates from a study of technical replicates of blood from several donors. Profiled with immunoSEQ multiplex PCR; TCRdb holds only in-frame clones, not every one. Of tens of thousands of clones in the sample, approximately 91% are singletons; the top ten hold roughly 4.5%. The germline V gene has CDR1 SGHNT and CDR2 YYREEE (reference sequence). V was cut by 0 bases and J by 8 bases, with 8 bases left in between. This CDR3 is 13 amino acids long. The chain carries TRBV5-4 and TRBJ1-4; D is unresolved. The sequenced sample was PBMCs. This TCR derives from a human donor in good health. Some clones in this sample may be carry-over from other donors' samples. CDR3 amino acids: CASSLGLGEKLFF. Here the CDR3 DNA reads TGTGCCAGCAGCTTGGGTCTCGGGGAAAAACTGTTTTTT. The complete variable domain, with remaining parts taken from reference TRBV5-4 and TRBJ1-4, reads ETGVTQSPTHLIKTRGQQVTLRCSSQSGHNTVSWYQQALGQGPQFIFQYYREEENGRGNFPPRFSGLQFPNYSSELNVNALELDDSALYLCASSLGLGEKLFFGSGTQLSVL.